This is a list of T cell receptor beta chains from one sample in a study of cytomegalovirus exposure and HLA in healthy donors. Profiled with immunoSEQ multiplex PCR; TCRdb holds only in-frame clones, not every one. In the table there are about 140,000 clones, over 60% of which are singletons. Sequenced material: PBMCs. The receptors come from a man aged 30 to 45 in good health and CMV-seronegative. Both conserved end residues are part of each CDR3. The D gene is left open where the match is weak. Only part of the rows carry a size: once, few, many, or a class if the clone is expanded.

v_call	j_call	clone_size	d_call	cdr3_nt	cdr3_aa
TRBV10-3	TRBJ2-3	.	TRBD2	TGTGCCATCAGGCCGGGACTAGCGGAACCGGGGGATACGCAGTATTTT	CAIRPGLAEPGDTQYF
TRBV6-1	TRBJ2-5	few	.	TGTGCCATCCGTCGGGGGATTGGGGAGACCCAGTACTTC	CAIRRGIGETQYF
TRBV7-9	TRBJ1-1	once	.	TGTGCCAGCAGCACGCAGGGGAAAGCTTTCTTT	CASSTQGKAFF
TRBV19	TRBJ2-7	.	TRBD2	TGTGCCAGTAGTATTGGACTAGCGGGAGCCTACGAGCAGTACTTC	CASSIGLAGAYEQYF
TRBV6-5	TRBJ1-1	.	.	TGTGCCAGCAGTACGAACATGAACACTGAAGCTTTCTTT	CASSTNMNTEAFF
TRBV18	TRBJ2-2	.	.	TGTGCCAGCTCCGGTCCGGGGACCGGGGAGCTGTTTTTT	CASSGPGTGELFF
TRBV5-1	TRBJ2-1	.	.	TGCGCCAGCGGTCTAATGGACTTAGCTGGACATGAGCAGTTCTTC	CASGLMDLAGHEQFF
TRBV11-1	TRBJ2-1	.	TRBD1	TGTGCCAGCAGGGGGGGACAACCGGGACAGGGGGCCCACAATGAGCAGTTCTTC	CASRGGQPGQGAHNEQFF
TRBV30	TRBJ2-7	.	TRBD1	TGTGCCTGGAGCGGGACAGGGATCAACGAGCAGTACTTC	CAWSGTGINEQYF
TRBV30	TRBJ1-1	.	.	TGTGCCTGGGCCCAGGGAGGCACTGAAGCTTTCTTT	CAWAQGGTEAFF
TRBV9	TRBJ1-2	.	.	TGTGCCAGCAGCGATGGGGCAGATAACTATGGCTACACCTTC	CASSDGADNYGYTF
TRBV2	TRBJ2-7	.	TRBD2	TGTGCCAGCAGGGAACTAGCGTTGGGGTACGAGCAGTACTTC	CASRELALGYEQYF
TRBV4-2	TRBJ2-7	.	TRBD2	TGTGCCAGCAGCCTCGGCTCCAGCGGGAGCTTGTACGAGCAGTACTTC	CASSLGSSGSLYEQYF
TRBV2	TRBJ2-7	.	.	TGTGCCAGCAGACTAGGGTCCTACGAGCAGTACTTC	CASRLGSYEQYF
TRBV5-1	TRBJ2-1	.	.	TGCGCCAGCAGCTTGGGGGTGGCGGGTAATGAGCAGTTCTTC	CASSLGVAGNEQFF
TRBV9	TRBJ2-1	.	TRBD2	TGTGCCAGCAGCCCGAGGACTAGCGGGAGCAATGAGCAGTTCTTC	CASSPRTSGSNEQFF
TRBV6-5	TRBJ1-1	.	TRBD1	TGTGCCAGCAGTTACTCACTCCTCGGGACAGAGGTTGAAGCTTTCTTT	CASSYSLLGTEVEAFF
TRBV7-8	TRBJ2-5	few	.	TGTGCCAGCAGCGCCGGAGGGGGGGTAGAGACCCAGTACTTC	CASSAGGGVETQYF
TRBV5-5	TRBJ2-3	few	.	TGTGCCAGCAGCTCCGGTCCTTCAACAGATACGCAGTATTTT	CASSSGPSTDTQYF
TRBV5-4	TRBJ2-5	.	TRBD1	TGTGCCAGCAGCTTGTCACCAGGGGGCGGGATAGAGACCCAGTACTTC	CASSLSPGGGIETQYF
TRBV10-3	TRBJ2-5	.	.	TGTGCCATCAGTGAGCTCCGACACGTCCAAGAGACCCAGTACTTC	CAISELRHVQETQYF
TRBV19	TRBJ2-7	.	.	TGTGCCAGTAGTACGAACCAGGGCTACGAGCAGTACTTC	CASSTNQGYEQYF
TRBV6-1	TRBJ1-2	.	.	TGTGCCAGCAGCCGAGGTCCTAACTATGGCTACACCTTC	CASSRGPNYGYTF
TRBV15	TRBJ1-5	.	TRBD1	TGTGCCACCAGTTTCGACAGGGGGCGTCAGCCCCAGCATTTT	CATSFDRGRQPQHF
TRBV13	TRBJ2-2	once	.	TGTGCCAGCAGCCTGGTAGGAGGGCGCGGCACCGGGGAGCTGTTTTTT	CASSLVGGRGTGELFF
TRBV28	TRBJ1-3	.	.	TGTGCCAGCAGTACGATACAGGGAATTGGAAACACCATATATTTT	CASSTIQGIGNTIYF
TRBV29-1	TRBJ2-2	.	TRBD2	TGCAGCGTTGTGGAGACTAGCGGGAGGTTGAGCACCGGGGAGCTGTTTTTT	CSVVETSGRLSTGELFF
TRBV29-1	TRBJ2-7	.	.	TGCAGCGTTGATCGGGGATTGGGTGGGGAGCAGTACTTC	CSVDRGLGGEQYF
TRBV18	TRBJ2-5	few	.	TGTGCCAGCTCACACGGACTGTCACAAGAGACCCAGTACTTC	CASSHGLSQETQYF
TRBV30	TRBJ2-1	.	.	TGTGCCTGGAGTGGCGGGGTAGGAGGCAGAGAGCAGTTCTTC	CAWSGGVGGREQFF
TRBV7-6	TRBJ2-2	.	TRBD1	TGTGCCAGCAGTCCCGACAGGGTGGCCACCGGGGAGCTGTTTTTT	CASSPDRVATGELFF
TRBV18	TRBJ1-1	.	TRBD1	TGTGCCAGCTCACCAAGGACAGGGGGCTGGGGCACTGAAGCTTTCTTT	CASSPRTGGWGTEAFF
TRBV5-1	TRBJ2-3	.	TRBD2	TGCGCCAGCAGCTTGGAACCTAGCGGGAGCCTCAGCACAGATACGCAGTATTTT	CASSLEPSGSLSTDTQYF
TRBV14	TRBJ1-1	.	TRBD1	TGTGCCAGCAGCCAAGGGACAGGGTGGCCTGAAGCTTTCTTT	CASSQGTGWPEAFF
TRBV5-6	TRBJ2-1	.	TRBD2	TGTGCCAGCAGCTCGCCACTAGCGCGCAATGAGCAGTTCTTC	CASSSPLARNEQFF
TRBV2	TRBJ2-3	.	.	TGTGCCAGCAGTGGTCAGCGGATCACAGATACGCAGTATTTT	CASSGQRITDTQYF
TRBV2	TRBJ2-1	.	.	TGTGCCAGCAGGCGGAGGGCGGACTACAATGAGCAGTTCTTC	CASRRRADYNEQFF
TRBV28	TRBJ1-5	few	TRBD1	TGTGCCAGCCATGGGGGACAGGGGTATCAGAATAGCAATCAGCCCCAGCATTTT	CASHGGQGYQNSNQPQHF
TRBV29-1	TRBJ1-2	.	TRBD1	TGCAGCGTTGAACGAGTAGACAGGGGCGGCTACACCTTC	CSVERVDRGGYTF
TRBV11-3	TRBJ1-5	.	.	TGTGCCCACAATCAGCCCCAGCATTTT	CAHNQPQHF
TRBV7-9	TRBJ2-5	.	TRBD2	TGTTCCAGCAGCTTTCTTAGCGGGAGTGGCGGTGAGACCCAGTACTTC	CSSSFLSGSGGETQYF
TRBV19	TRBJ2-1	.	TRBD1	TGTGCCAGTAGTACCTCCGGGACAGGGAGGAATGAGCAGTTCTTC	CASSTSGTGRNEQFF